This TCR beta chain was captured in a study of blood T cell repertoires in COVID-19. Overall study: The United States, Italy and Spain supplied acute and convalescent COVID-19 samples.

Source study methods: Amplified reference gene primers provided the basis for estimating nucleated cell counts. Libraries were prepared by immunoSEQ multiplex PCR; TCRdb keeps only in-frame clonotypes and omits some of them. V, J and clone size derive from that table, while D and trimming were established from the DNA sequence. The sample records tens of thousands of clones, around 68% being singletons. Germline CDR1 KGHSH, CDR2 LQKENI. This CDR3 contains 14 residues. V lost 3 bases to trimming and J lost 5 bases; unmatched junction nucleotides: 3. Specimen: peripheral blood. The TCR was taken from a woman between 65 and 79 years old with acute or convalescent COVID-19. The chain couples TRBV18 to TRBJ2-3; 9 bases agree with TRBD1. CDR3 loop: CASSPGQGGDTQYF. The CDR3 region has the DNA TGTGCCAGCTCACCGGGACAGGGAGGAGATACGCAGTATTTT.